A selection of T cell receptor beta chains follows, all from one sample in a study of early T cells in non-severe SARS-CoV-2 infection. Each CDR3 protein is one row after TCRdb ran MiXCR on the 5' RACE reads. The sample has tens of thousands of distinct CDR3 sequences, roughly 5.5% seen once; the top ten hold about 4.3%. Sequencing input: whole blood. All receptors come from an adult who was a healthcare worker with PCR-confirmed SARS-CoV-2 infection or an uninfected control (not recorded which). Each CDR3 is given with its conserved first and last residue. A D gene is named only where the DNA matches it firmly. Expanded clones are given a class, and other clones once, few, many or no size at all.

abundance	j_gene	d_gene	v_gene	CDR3nt	CDR3aa
many	TRBJ2-7	.	TRBV4-1	TGCGCCAGCAGCCAAGATTTGGGGTCCTACGAGCAGTACTTC	CASSQDLGSYEQYF
many	TRBJ2-1	.	TRBV20-1	TGCAGTGCCACCCAGGTACGAGGGGGCGGGACCGATCGGAAAGAGCAGTTCTTC	CSATQVRGGGTDRKEQFF
few	TRBJ1-1	.	TRBV6-1	TGTGCCAGCAGTGAATATGACGCTGAAGCTTTCTTT	CASSEYDAEAFF
many	TRBJ1-1	.	TRBV7-9	TGTGCCAGCAGCTTATCCGGGGGGCGAGACACTGAAGCTTTCTTT	CASSLSGGRDTEAFF
many	TRBJ2-1	TRBD1	TRBV4-2	TGTGCCAGCAGCCAAGATGTAAGGACAGGGGAGGATGAGCAGTTCTTC	CASSQDVRTGEDEQFF
many	TRBJ2-3	.	TRBV4-3	TGCGCCAGCAGCCAAAGCGGCACAGATACGCAGTATTTT	CASSQSGTDTQYF
many	TRBJ1-5	.	TRBV5-4	TGTGCCAGCAGCCAAGGACCGACCGCTTATAGCAATCAGCCCCAGCATTTT	CASSQGPTAYSNQPQHF
.	TRBJ2-2	.	TRBV6-5	TGTGCCAGCATCCCTATCGGGGGCACCGGGGAGCTGTTTTTT	CASIPIGGTGELFF
few	TRBJ2-1	TRBD2	TRBV28	TGTGCCATCCCGGGAGGGCCAGCAAAGGATGAGCAGTTCTTC	CAIPGGPAKDEQFF
many	TRBJ1-5	.	TRBV20-1	TGCAGTGCCCCTACGCGGGCTAAGGGGGGCAATCAGCCCCAGCATTTT	CSAPTRAKGGNQPQHF
many	TRBJ2-5	.	TRBV27	TGTGCCAGCAGTTCGGCACAGGGACGAGAGACCCAGTACTTC	CASSSAQGRETQYF
.	TRBJ2-1	.	TRBV29-1	TGCAGCACCGCGAGGAGCAACAATGAGCAGTTCTTC	CSTARSNNEQFF
many	TRBJ2-2	.	TRBV7-9	TGTGCCAGCAGCTGGGACCGGAACACCGGGGAGCTGTTTTTT	CASSWDRNTGELFF
.	TRBJ2-7	TRBD2	TRBV7-2	TGTGCCAGCAGCTTACGGCCTGCGGGAGGGCCGTACGAGCAGTACTTC	CASSLRPAGGPYEQYF
many	TRBJ2-7	TRBD2	TRBV2	TGTGCCAGCCAGCGGGGTTTGGCGTTGGGAGAGCAGTACTTC	CASQRGLALGEQYF
few	TRBJ2-5	.	TRBV19	TGTGCCAGTAGTATAGGGTTAGAGACCCAGTACTTC	CASSIGLETQYF
.	TRBJ2-7	.	TRBV7-8	TGTGCCAGCAGCAAGGCCAGGGAGAGCTACGAGCAGTACTTC	CASSKARESYEQYF
many	TRBJ2-2	.	TRBV14	TGTGCCAGCAGCCTTGGGACAAGCGGAGGGGAGCTGTTTTTT	CASSLGTSGGELFF
many	TRBJ1-6	.	TRBV20-1	TGCAGTGCTAGAGACTTTAGGGCATCCTATAATTCACCCCTCCACTTT	CSARDFRASYNSPLHF
few	TRBJ2-7	.	TRBV27	TGTGCCAGCAGTTTTCTCAGAGGCGAATCCTACGAGCAGTACTTC	CASSFLRGESYEQYF
many	TRBJ2-1	.	TRBV19	TGTGCCAGTAGTCCAGACAGAAGCTCCTACAATGAGCAGTTCTTC	CASSPDRSSYNEQFF
few	TRBJ2-3	.	TRBV7-2	TGTGCCAGCAGCTGGGGGGGACAGGGCACAGATACGCAGTATTTT	CASSWGGQGTDTQYF